The 30 T cell receptor beta chains presented below share a single source sample, sequenced in a study of TIL therapy for anti-PD-1-resistant metastatic lung cancer. The time point: pre-treatment sample, taken before nivolumab and TIL therapy. Sequencing used immunoSEQ v3. The table came from immunoSEQ multiplex PCR; TCRdb's copy has only in-frame clones and leaves some out. Of some 15,000 clones in the sample, roughly 83% were seen once. Source: blood, taken at baseline. The receptors here all came from a person aged 25-79 years with non-small cell lung cancer.

The J gene is TRBJ2-1, the V gene TRBV9; D possibly corresponds to TRBD2 (5 bases). Trimming removed 4 bases at V and 0 bases at J, with 14 bases between. This CDR3 region has 16 residues. Germline CDR1 and CDR2: SGDLS and YYNGEE. CDR3 loop: CASSLRTGSSYNEQFF. CDR3 bases: TGTGCCAGCAGCCTCCGGACTGGCAGCTCCTACAATGAGCAGTTCTTC.

V gene TRBV5-1 combines with J gene TRBJ2-3; D unresolved. The CDR3 consists of 15 residues. V lost 4 bases and J lost 6, with 18 bases in between. CDR1 and CDR2 (germline): SGHRS, YFSETQ. CDR3 bases: TGCGCCAGCAGCCCATTTGGTCCCCCCCGGGATACGCAGTATTTT. The encoded protein is CASSPFGPPRDTQYF.

The rearrangement joins TRBV28 to TRBJ1-2; 10 bases align to TRBD1. The CDR3 contains 14 residues. Trimming removed 4 bases from V and 4 bases from J; junction bases left unmatched: 3. The germline V gene has CDR1 MDHEN and CDR2 SYDVKM. The CDR3 protein is CASSSGQGVYGYTF. In DNA form, the CDR3 reads TGTGCCAGCAGTTCAGGACAGGGGGTCTATGGCTACACCTTC.

The rearrangement joins TRBV7-3 to TRBJ1-2, with D perhaps matching TRBD1 (5 bases). The CDR3 sequence is 16 residues long. Looked up from germline, CDR1 is SGHTA and CDR2 is FQGTGA. V was clipped by 5 bases and J by 2 bases, with 18 bases between them. CDR3 sequence: CASSPYNPGRNYGYTF. CDR3 in DNA: TGTGCCAGCAGCCCATACAATCCAGGGCGCAACTATGGCTACACCTTC. Combining the CDR3 with reference TRBV7-3 and TRBJ1-2 gives the whole variable domain GAGVSQTPSNKVTEKGKYVELRCDPISGHTALYWYRQSLGQGPEFLIYFQGTGAADDSGLPNDRFFAVRPEGSVSTLKIQRTERGDSAVYLCASSPYNPGRNYGYTFGSGTRLTVV.

As DNA, the CDR3 is TGTGCCAGCTCACCCGGGACAGGGGACTCAACTAATGAAAAACTGTTTTTT. Protein product: CASSPGTGDSTNEKLFF. The genes are TRBV18 and TRBJ1-4; 10 nucleotides agree with TRBD1. The CDR3 sequence is 17 residues long. Trimming cost V 3 bases and J 0 bases; bases outside gene matches: 4. Germline V gene data show CDR1 as KGHSH and CDR2 as LQKENI. Complete variable domain (other parts from reference TRBV18 and TRBJ1-4): NAGVMQNPRHLVRRRGQEARLRCSPMKGHSHVYWYRQLPEEGLKFMVYLQKENIIDESGMPKERFSAEFPKEGPSILRIQQVVRGDSAAYFCASSPGTGDSTNEKLFFGSGTQLSVL.

This chain joins TRBV7-2 and TRBJ1-1; weak D call: TRBD1 (6 bases). The CDR3 has 17 amino acids. CDR1 and CDR2 from the germline V gene are SGHTA and FQGNSA. V was trimmed by 5 bases and J by 0 bases, leaving 19 bases between them. The CDR3 loop reads CASSRLTTTGLNTEAFF. CDR3 in DNA: TGTGCCAGCAGCCGCTTAACAACCACAGGGCTGAACACTGAAGCTTTCTTT.

The V gene is TRBV6-5, the J gene TRBJ1-4; unclear D gene. The CDR3 runs 13 residues. CDR1 and CDR2 (germline): MNHEY, SVGAGI. V shed 2 bases and J shed 4 bases, with 5 bases lying between them. CDR3 coding DNA: TGTGCCAGCAGTTACACCGTTAATGAAAAACTGTTTTTT. Translation: CASSYTVNEKLFF.

The CDR3 bases are TGTGCCAGCAGCTTGGCGATAGGTGGCTACACCTTC. This encodes CASSLAIGGYTF. The chain couples TRBV13 to TRBJ1-2; D gene ambiguous. Germline V lookup: CDR1 PRHDT, CDR2 FYEKMQ (reference sequence). The CDR3 has 12 residues. Trimming left V 3 bases short and J 7 bases short, with 9 bases between.

This chain joins TRBV6-6 and TRBJ1-6; TRBD1 matches at 8 bases. This CDR3 contains 14 residues. Germline loops: CDR1 MNHNY, CDR2 SVGAGI (reference sequence). The ends lost 6 bases at V and 9 bases at J; junction bases unmatched: 7. The CDR3 nucleotides are TGTGCCAGCAGACCGGGACAGGTGTTTTCACCCCTCCACTTT. Amino acids: CASRPGQVFSPLHF.

The chain employs TRBV15 and TRBJ2-7; the D is unclear. The V gene's germline CDR1 is LNHNV and CDR2 YYDKDF (reference sequence). V shed 3 bases and J shed 0 bases, with 6 bases lying between them. This CDR3 spans 13 amino acids. The CDR3 here is CATSRADSYEQYV. CDR3 coding DNA: TGTGCCACCAGCAGGGCGGACTCCTACGAGCAGTACGTC.

The chain links TRBV7-2 to TRBJ2-4; D remains ambiguous. V was trimmed by 4 bases and J by 0 bases, leaving 16 bases between them. The CDR3 has 17 amino acids. Germline-derived CDR1 and CDR2 are SGHTA and FQGNSA. CDR3 sequence (DNA): TGTGCCAGCAGCTCCACGACGGCGAACTTAGCCAAAAACATTCAGTACTTC. Amino acid sequence: CASSSTTANLAKNIQYF.

This CDR3 reads CASSLWGQVTDTQYF. CDR3 in DNA: TGTGCCAGCAGCTTGTGGGGACAAGTCACAGATACGCAGTATTTT. The chain carries TRBV5-6 and TRBJ2-3, with a tentative D call TRBD1 (6 bases). The V gene lost 1 base and the J gene lost 2 bases, with 11 bases spanning the gap. Per the germline V gene, CDR1 is SGHDT and CDR2 is YYEEEE. There are 15 residues in the CDR3.

CDR3 loop: CASSVAPSGVAGELFF. The CDR3 region has the DNA TGTGCCAGCAGCGTAGCGCCTAGCGGGGTCGCCGGGGAGCTGTTTTTT. This rearrangement joins TRBV9 to TRBJ2-2, with 9 nucleotides matching TRBD2. Germline V gene lookup returns CDR1 SGDLS and CDR2 YYNGEE. There are 16 residues in the CDR3. V shed 0 bases, J shed 6 bases, and the junction held 6 bases outside the gene matches. Complete variable domain (other parts from reference TRBV9 and TRBJ2-2): DSGVTQTPKHLITATGQRVTLRCSPRSGDLSVYWYQQSLDQGLQFLIQYYNGEERAKGNILERFSAQQFPDLHSELNLSSLELGDSALYFCASSVAPSGVAGELFFGEGSRLTVL.

The J gene is TRBJ2-1, the V gene TRBV7-8, with D possibly being TRBD2 (6 bases). V was pared by 4 bases and J by 8 bases, with 18 bases between. Germline values: CDR1 SGHVS, CDR2 FQNEAQ. This CDR3 has 15 amino acids. CDR3 in DNA: TGTGCCAGCAGCTGGGTTGGGCGGGATATAGATGAGCAGTTCTTC. It yields the protein CASSWVGRDIDEQFF.

With regard to this clone: The sample carries other DNA sequences with the same CDR3. The chain recombines TRBV4-3 with TRBJ1-3, with D possibly being TRBD1 (6 bases). The germline CDR1 and CDR2 sequences are LGHNA and YSLEER. Trimming shortened V by 5 bases and J by 4 bases, and 15 bases separated the two germline ends. CDR3 size: 15 residues. The CDR3 protein is CASSTRPGTGNTIYF. CDR3 sequence (DNA): TGCGCCAGCAGCACACGTCCCGGGACAGGAAACACCATATATTTT.

The chain is built from TRBV19 and TRBJ2-1, with 8 bases that match TRBD2. This CDR3 is built from 14 residues. The V segment lost 7 bases and the J segment 7 bases; nucleotides outside the gene matches: 9. The V gene's germline CDR1 is LNHDA and CDR2 SQIVND (reference sequence). Here the CDR3 reads CASMARGATNEQFF. CDR3 in DNA: TGTGCCAGTATGGCGCGGGGGGCCACGAATGAGCAGTTCTTC.

This clone was recorded a few times. V and J are TRBV6-1 and TRBJ1-5; the D is unclear. Germline V CDR1 and CDR2: MNHNS, SASEGT. The CDR3 runs to 16 residues. V lost 3 bases and J lost 0, with 12 bases in between. The CDR3 coding sequence is TGTGCCAGCAGTGAGACCTCTTACTATAGCAATCAGCCCCAGCATTTT. Protein product: CASSETSYYSNQPQHF.

The chain uses TRBV30 and TRBJ2-1; TRBD2 matches at 8 bases. Trimming at V came to 8 bases and at J to 4 bases, leaving 7 bases not matched to a gene. The CDR3 covers 13 residues. The germline CDR1 and CDR2 sequences are GTSNPN and SVGIG (reference sequence). CDR3 region: CASELADYNEQFF. CDR3 DNA: TGTGCCAGCGAACTAGCGGATTACAATGAGCAGTTCTTC.

This chain connects TRBV4-2 to TRBJ1-6, with D tentatively TRBD1 (5 bases). The CDR3 has 20 residues. Germline V gene lookup returns CDR1 LGHNA and CDR2 YNFKEQ. The germline V and J ends were trimmed by 0 bases and 7 bases, with 25 bases remaining between them. The CDR3 reads CASSQDRTLTFDEGNSPLHF. The CDR3 DNA follows: TGTGCCAGCAGCCAAGATCGGACCCTAACTTTTGACGAGGGGAATTCACCCCTCCACTTT.

The chain joins TRBV6-4 to TRBJ2-4, with D uncertain. CDR1 is MRHNA and CDR2 is SNTAGT in the germline V gene. The V end was cut by 0 bases, the J end by 4 bases, with 10 bases between. The CDR3 covers 15 residues. CDR3 coding DNA: TGTGCCAGCAGTGACTCTCAGGCCGTAAAAAACATTCAGTACTTC. The encoded protein is CASSDSQAVKNIQYF.

V is TRBV5-5 and J is TRBJ2-3, with 9 nucleotides matching TRBD2. Germline CDR1 SGHKS, CDR2 YYEKEE (reference sequence). The CDR3 has 16 residues. Germline trimming cut 0 bases from V and 6 bases from J; bases unmatched to any gene: 8. CDR3 sequence reads: CASSLALAGPADTQYF. The CDR3 DNA follows: TGTGCCAGCAGCTTGGCCCTAGCGGGACCGGCCGATACGCAGTATTTT. The entire variable domain, with the rest obtained from reference TRBV5-5 and TRBJ2-3, is as follows: DAGVTQSPTHLIKTRGQQVTLRCSPISGHKSVSWYQQVLGQGPQFIFQYYEKEERGRGNFPDRFSARQFPNYSSELNVNALLLGDSALYLCASSLALAGPADTQYFGPGTRLTVL.

The J gene is TRBJ1-2, the V gene TRBV7-3; 9 bases align to TRBD1. Per germline, CDR1 SGHTA and CDR2 FQGTGA. The CDR3 extends over 14 amino acids. Trimming took 2 bases from V and 7 from J; bases not matched to a gene: 5. CDR3 in DNA: TGTGCCAGCAGCTTAGGACAGGGGCTGCTTGGCTACACCTTC. This codes for CASSLGQGLLGYTF. The full variable domain, rest sourced from reference TRBV7-3 and TRBJ1-2, is GAGVSQTPSNKVTEKGKYVELRCDPISGHTALYWYRQSLGQGPEFLIYFQGTGAADDSGLPNDRFFAVRPEGSVSTLKIQRTERGDSAVYLCASSLGQGLLGYTFGSGTRLTVV.

The chain's CDR3 is CASSRTSGGYQETQYF. CDR3 in DNA: TGTGCCAGCAGCCGAACTAGCGGGGGGTACCAAGAGACCCAGTACTTC. The chain couples TRBV7-2 to TRBJ2-5; 12 positions match TRBD2. The length of the CDR3 is 16 residues. Germline V gives CDR1 SGHTA, CDR2 FQGNSA. V lost 5 bases and J lost 0; bases outside the gene matches: 4.

The chain is built from TRBV5-1 and TRBJ1-3; D is undetermined. This CDR3 region has 16 residues. V was trimmed by 0 bases and J by 2 bases, leaving 12 bases between them. Germline values: CDR1 SGHRS, CDR2 YFSETQ. CDR3 protein: CASSLGGITTGNTIYF. The DNA of the CDR3 is TGCGCCAGCAGCTTGGGAGGAATAACTACTGGAAACACCATATATTTT.

J is TRBJ1-2 and V is TRBV29-1; D call uncertain. Germline V lookup: CDR1 SQVTM, CDR2 ANQGSEA. This CDR3 has 12 residues. Between the trimmed V and J ends, which lost 3 bases and 1 base, there was a span of 6 bases. Here the CDR3 reads CSVETLNYGYTF. In DNA form, the CDR3 reads TGCAGCGTTGAGACCCTTAACTATGGCTACACCTTC.

This rearrangement joins TRBV5-6 to TRBJ1-5, with 7 bases lining up with TRBD1. CDR1 and CDR2 from the germline V gene are SGHDT and YYEEEE. Unmatched junction bases numbered 6, after V lost 4 bases and J lost 5 bases. The CDR3 loop spans 14 amino acids. CDR3 amino acids: CASSQQGVDQPQHF. The CDR3 DNA sequence: TGTGCCAGCAGCCAGCAGGGGGTGGATCAGCCCCAGCATTTT.

This clone was seen more than once but under ten times. V usage is TRBV2 and J usage is TRBJ1-3; no reliable D call. Germline lookup yields CDR1 SNHLY and CDR2 FYNNEI. This CDR3 comprises 15 residues. V dropped 6 bases and J dropped 4 bases, with 16 bases sitting between them. The CDR3 DNA reads TGTGCCAGCAGGGTAGACGGACTCGCCGGAAACACCATATATTTT. This gives the protein CASRVDGLAGNTIYF.

The V and J genes are TRBV19 and TRBJ1-6; D is uncertain. This CDR3 comprises 15 residues. The V end was cut by 3 bases, the J end by 13 bases, with 19 bases between. Per germline, CDR1 LNHDA and CDR2 SQIVND (reference sequence). The CDR3 DNA reads TGTGCCAGTAGTATGGGTGGGCGAGTCGCGGTGCCCCTCCACTTT. Amino acids: CASSMGGRVAVPLHF.

The genes are TRBV10-2 and TRBJ2-7; 8 bases are a match to TRBD1. J gave up 6 bases and V 6 bases, and 7 bases lay outside the gene matches. The germline gives CDR1 WSHSY, CDR2 SAAADI. This CDR3 has 13 amino acids. CDR3 amino acids: CASRPLTGGEQYV. The CDR3 bases are TGCGCCAGCAGACCCCTTACAGGGGGCGAGCAGTACGTC.

The chain combines TRBV28 with TRBJ2-2; D is undetermined. This CDR3 region has 12 residues. Germline lookup yields CDR1 MDHEN and CDR2 SYDVKM. The V end lost 6 bases, the J end lost 13 bases, and 15 bases lay between the germline ends. The CDR3: CASSLVATGLFF. The DNA of the CDR3 is TGTGCCAGCAGCCTAGTAGCTACGGGGCTGTTTTTT. The whole variable domain, remainder taken from reference TRBV28 and TRBJ2-2, is DVKVTQSSRYLVKRTGEKVFLECVQDMDHENMFWYRQDPGLGLRLIYFSYDVKMKEKGDIPEGYSVSREKKERFSLILESASTNQTSMYLCASSLVATGLFFGEGSRLTVL.